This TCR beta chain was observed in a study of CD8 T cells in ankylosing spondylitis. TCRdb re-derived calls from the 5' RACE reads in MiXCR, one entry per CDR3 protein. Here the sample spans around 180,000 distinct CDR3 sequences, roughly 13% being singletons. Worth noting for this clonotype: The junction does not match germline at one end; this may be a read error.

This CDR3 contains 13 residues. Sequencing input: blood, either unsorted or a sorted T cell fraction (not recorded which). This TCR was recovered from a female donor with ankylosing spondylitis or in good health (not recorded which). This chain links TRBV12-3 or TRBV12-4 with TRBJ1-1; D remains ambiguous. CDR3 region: CANSLWVDTEAFF. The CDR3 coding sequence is TGTGCCAACAGTTTATGGGTAGACACTGAAGCTTTCTTT.